Sequencing of this T cell receptor beta chain was carried out in a study of blood T cell repertoires in COVID-19 (dated by TCRdb to the early 2020s). With regard to the full study: The collaborator samples originated in the United States, Italy and Spain and spanned the acute and convalescent phases of COVID-19. The prospective study material was composed of cDNA or gDNA derived from T cells, B-cell-depleted T cells, or PBMCs. The dataset comprised deeply sampled blood TCRbeta repertoires from subjects exposed to, actively infected with, or recovered from COVID-19. The repertoires were released in a freely available public database meant as a resource for research on the immune response to SARS-CoV-2. The samples were drawn from the first 160 participants of the ongoing ImmuneRACE study and from some 1,300 subjects provided by 6 global collaborators. The sample metadata nearly always contained a de-identified subject ID, COVID-19 status, age in years and sex. HLA class I and class II types, where available, came from metadata supplied by the sample provider rather than from assay-based typing. The investigation overall reported the following: The amount of clinical and demographic metadata varied by source and participant and was provided uncurated.

With regard to this clone: This clone's antigen is unknown. Qualities for individual bases were not recorded, and no much larger clone is one base off.

The CDR3 holds 14 amino acids from the cysteine to the phenylalanine. Of the read, only the CDR3 DNA is kept; its 42 bases are in frame from base 1. V is reduced by 3 bases and J by 2 bases, leaving a spacing of 10 bases between them. Sequences LNHNV (CDR1) and YYDKDF (CDR2) are obtained from the germline V gene (reference sequence). TCRbeta CDR3 regions were amplified from genomic DNA by means of the immunoSEQ Assay, a bias-controlled multiplex PCR. In the paper's pipeline: Within the assay, amplification of reference gene primers was used to estimate how many nucleated cells each sample contained. To quantify the absolute abundance of each unique TCRbeta CDR3 rearrangement, sequence reads were collapsed and filtered. For each sample, productive Simpson clonality was calculated by taking the square root of Simpson's diversity index across productive rearrangements. As stored in TCRdb, this immuneACCESS dataset retains in-frame rearrangements with V and J assigned. A fraction of the clones does not appear; measured against another copy, unresolved V genes explain less than half of the discrepancy, and the remainder lacks a known reason. V and J calls plus clone size are reproduced from that table; the DNA served to infer D and trimming. The table for this sample lists approximately 12,000 clones; approximately 88% of them were counted only once. Clones ranked in the top ten supply approximately 10% of the sample.

Whole blood was collected in K2EDTA tubes by collaborating institutions according to the institutions' own protocols. Collaborator samples were shipped for TCRbeta analysis as frozen whole blood, isolated PBMCs, or DNA extracted from either sample type. The sequence joins TRBV15 to TRBJ2-5; the D segment cannot be called with confidence. Input material: peripheral blood. The source of this sequence is a human donor in a cohort sampled during active COVID-19. The sequenced DNA: TGTGCCACCAGCAGGGGCGATCTACAAGAGACCCAGTACTTC. The encoded protein is CATSRGDLQETQYF. The variable domain in full, with residues beyond the CDR3 obtained from the reference TRBV15 and TRBJ2-5 genes, is DAMVIQNPRYQVTQFGKPVTLSCSQTLNHNVMYWYQQKSSQAPKLLFHYYDKDFNNEADTPDNFQSRRPNTSFCFLDIRSPGLGDTAMYLCATSRGDLQETQYFGPGTRLLVL.